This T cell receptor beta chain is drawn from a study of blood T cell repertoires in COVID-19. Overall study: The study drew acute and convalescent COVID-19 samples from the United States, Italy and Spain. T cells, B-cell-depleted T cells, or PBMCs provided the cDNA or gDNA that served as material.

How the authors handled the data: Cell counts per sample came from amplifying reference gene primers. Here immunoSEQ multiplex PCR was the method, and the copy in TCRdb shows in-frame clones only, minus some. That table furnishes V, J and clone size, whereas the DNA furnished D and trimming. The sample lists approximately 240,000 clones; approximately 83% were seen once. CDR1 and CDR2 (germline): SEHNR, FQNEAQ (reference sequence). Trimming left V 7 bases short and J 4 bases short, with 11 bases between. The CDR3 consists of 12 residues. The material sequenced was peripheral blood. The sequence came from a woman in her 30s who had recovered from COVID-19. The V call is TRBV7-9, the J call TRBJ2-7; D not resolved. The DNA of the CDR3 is TGTGCCAGCAAAAGCGCGGAGTACGAGCAGTACTTC. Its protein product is CASKSAEYEQYF.